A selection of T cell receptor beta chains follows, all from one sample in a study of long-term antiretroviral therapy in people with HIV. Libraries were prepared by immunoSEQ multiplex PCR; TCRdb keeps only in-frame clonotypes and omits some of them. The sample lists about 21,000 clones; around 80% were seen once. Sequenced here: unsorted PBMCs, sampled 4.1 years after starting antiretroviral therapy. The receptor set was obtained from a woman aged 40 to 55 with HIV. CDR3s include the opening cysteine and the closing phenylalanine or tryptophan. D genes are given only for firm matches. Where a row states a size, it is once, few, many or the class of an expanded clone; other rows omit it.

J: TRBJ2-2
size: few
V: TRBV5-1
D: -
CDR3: CASSFSGAHTGELFF
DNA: TGCGCCAGCAGCTTTTCGGGGGCCCACACCGGGGAGCTGTTTTTT

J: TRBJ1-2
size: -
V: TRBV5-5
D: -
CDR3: CASSSGSRLDYGYTF
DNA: TGTGCCAGCAGCTCGGGGAGTCGGTTGGACTATGGCTACACCTTC

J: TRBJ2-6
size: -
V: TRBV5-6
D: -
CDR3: CASSLGVSGANVLTF
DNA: TGTGCCAGCAGCTTGGGAGTCTCTGGGGCCAACGTCCTGACTTTC

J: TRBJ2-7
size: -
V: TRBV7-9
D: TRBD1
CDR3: CASSSPGQGLHEQYF
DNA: TGTGCCAGCAGCTCGCCGGGACAGGGGCTCCACGAGCAGTACTTC

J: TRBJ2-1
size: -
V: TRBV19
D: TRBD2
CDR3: CASTPTGGEQFF
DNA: TGTGCCAGCACCCCCACGGGAGGCGAGCAGTTCTTC

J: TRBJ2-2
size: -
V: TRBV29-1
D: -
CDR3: CSVVPGLSTGELFF
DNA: TGCAGCGTTGTTCCGGGACTCAGCACCGGGGAGCTGTTTTTT

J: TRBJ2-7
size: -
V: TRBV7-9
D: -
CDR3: CASSLGGGVGEQYF
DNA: TGTGCCAGCAGCTTAGGTGGAGGAGTCGGCGAGCAGTACTTC

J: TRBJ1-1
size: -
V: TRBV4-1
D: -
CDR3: CASSQEPLGQYEAFF
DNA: TGCGCCAGCAGCCAAGAACCTCTCGGACAGTACGAAGCTTTCTTT

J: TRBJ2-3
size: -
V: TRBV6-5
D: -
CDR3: CASSSWGDTQYF
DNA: TGTGCCAGCAGTTCCTGGGGTGATACGCAGTATTTT

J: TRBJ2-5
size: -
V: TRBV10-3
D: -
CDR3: CAISQGEETQYF
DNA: TGTGCCATCAGTCAAGGAGAAGAGACCCAGTACTTC

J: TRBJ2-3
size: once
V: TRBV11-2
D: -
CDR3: CASSLGTWEPRTDTQYF
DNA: TGTGCCAGCAGCTTAGGAACGTGGGAGCCGAGAACAGATACGCAGTATTTT

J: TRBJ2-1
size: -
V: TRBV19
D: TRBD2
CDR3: CASSVSGGSYNEQFF
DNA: TGTGCCAGTAGTGTGTCGGGAGGCTCCTACAATGAGCAGTTCTTC

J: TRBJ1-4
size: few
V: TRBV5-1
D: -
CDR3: CASSFDSWNEKLFF
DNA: TGCGCCAGCAGCTTCGACAGCTGGAATGAAAAACTGTTTTTT

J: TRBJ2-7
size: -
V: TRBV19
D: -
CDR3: CASSIGLWGVGEQYF
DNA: TGTGCCAGTAGTATAGGTTTGTGGGGGGTCGGCGAGCAGTACTTC

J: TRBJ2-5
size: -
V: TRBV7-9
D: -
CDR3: CASRPDGGKETQYF
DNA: TGTGCCAGCAGGCCGGACGGTGGAAAAGAGACCCAGTACTTC

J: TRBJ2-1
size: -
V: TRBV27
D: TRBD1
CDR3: CATRQGPSPYNEQFF
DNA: TGTGCCACTCGACAGGGACCCTCACCTTACAATGAGCAGTTCTTC

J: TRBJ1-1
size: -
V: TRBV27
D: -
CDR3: CASSPSGNTEAFF
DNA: TGTGCCAGCAGTCCCTCAGGGAACACTGAAGCTTTCTTT

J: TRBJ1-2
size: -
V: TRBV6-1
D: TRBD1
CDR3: CASSGRDRGPYGYTF
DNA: TGTGCCAGCAGTGGAAGGGACAGGGGCCCTTATGGCTACACCTTC

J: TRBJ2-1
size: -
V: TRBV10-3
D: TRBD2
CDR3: CAISDGRDYNEQFF
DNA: TGTGCCATCAGTGATGGGAGGGACTACAATGAGCAGTTCTTC

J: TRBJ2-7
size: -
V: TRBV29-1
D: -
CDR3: CSALTNEQYF
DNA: TGCAGCGCCCTCACGAACGAGCAGTACTTC

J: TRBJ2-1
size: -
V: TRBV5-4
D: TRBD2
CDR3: CASSLGSGKGNEQFF
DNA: TGTGCCAGCAGCTTGGGTAGCGGGAAGGGCAATGAGCAGTTCTTC

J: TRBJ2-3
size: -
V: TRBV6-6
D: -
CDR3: CASSYGDRDRTDTQYF
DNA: TGTGCCAGCAGTTACGGAGATCGGGACCGCACAGATACGCAGTATTTT

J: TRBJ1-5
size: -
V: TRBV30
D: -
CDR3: CAWSVRNWRGRSNQPQHF
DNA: TGTGCCTGGAGTGTACGGAATTGGAGGGGACGAAGCAATCAGCCCCAGCATTTT

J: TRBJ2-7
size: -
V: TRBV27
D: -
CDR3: CASSHSYEQYF
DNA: TGTGCCAGCAGTCACTCCTACGAGCAGTACTTC

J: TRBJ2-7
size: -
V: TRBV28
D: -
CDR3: CASSPLGGYEQYF
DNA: TGTGCCAGCAGTCCTCTGGGCGGCTACGAGCAGTACTTC

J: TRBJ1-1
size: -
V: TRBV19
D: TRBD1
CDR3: CASLTGGGMNTEAFF
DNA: TGTGCCAGCCTCACAGGGGGCGGCATGAACACTGAAGCTTTCTTT

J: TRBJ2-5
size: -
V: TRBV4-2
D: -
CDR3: CASSHGGVETQYF
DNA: TGTGCCAGCAGCCACGGAGGGGTAGAGACCCAGTACTTC

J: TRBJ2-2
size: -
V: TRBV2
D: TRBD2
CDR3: CASSEGLAGGPAGELFF
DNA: TGTGCCAGCAGTGAAGGACTAGCGGGGGGCCCGGCCGGGGAGCTGTTTTTT

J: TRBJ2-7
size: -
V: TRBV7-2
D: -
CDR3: CASSRDKTYEQYF
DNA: TGTGCCAGCAGCCGGGACAAAACCTACGAGCAGTACTTC

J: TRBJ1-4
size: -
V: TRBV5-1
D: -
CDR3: CASSEGGGEKLFF
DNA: TGCGCCAGCAGCGAGGGTGGGGGTGAAAAACTGTTTTTT

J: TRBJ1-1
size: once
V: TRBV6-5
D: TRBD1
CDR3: CASRMQGAPDTEAFF
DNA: TGTGCCAGCAGGATGCAGGGGGCCCCTGACACTGAAGCTTTCTTT

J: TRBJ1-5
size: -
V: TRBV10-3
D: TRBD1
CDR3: CAISKDRDQPQHF
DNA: TGTGCCATCAGCAAGGACAGGGATCAGCCCCAGCATTTT

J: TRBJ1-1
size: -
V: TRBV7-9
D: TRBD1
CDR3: CASSPGQGDTEAFF
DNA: TGTGCCAGCAGCCCCGGACAGGGTGACACTGAAGCTTTCTTT

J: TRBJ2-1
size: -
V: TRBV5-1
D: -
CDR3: CASSLDSYNEQFF
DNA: TGCGCCAGCAGCTTGGACTCATACAATGAGCAGTTCTTC

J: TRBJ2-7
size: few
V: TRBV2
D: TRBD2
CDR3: CASRPLARGGEQYF
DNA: TGTGCCAGCAGGCCACTAGCGCGCGGTGGGGAGCAGTACTTC

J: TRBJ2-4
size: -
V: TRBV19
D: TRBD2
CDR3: CASSTIAGGLHF
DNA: TGTGCCAGTAGTACCATAGCGGGAGGGCTCCACTTC

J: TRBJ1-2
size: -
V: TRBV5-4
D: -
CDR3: CASTLGTVPYGYTF
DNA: TGTGCCAGCACCCTGGGGACGGTCCCATATGGCTACACCTTC

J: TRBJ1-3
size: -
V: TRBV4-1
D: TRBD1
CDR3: CASSHLTGGAGNTIYF
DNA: TGCGCCAGCAGCCATTTGACAGGGGGAGCTGGAAACACCATATATTTT

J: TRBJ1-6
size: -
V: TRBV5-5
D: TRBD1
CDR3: CASSLFKAPGTGRNSPLHF
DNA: TGTGCCAGCAGCCTTTTCAAGGCGCCCGGGACAGGGAGGAATTCACCCCTCCACTTT

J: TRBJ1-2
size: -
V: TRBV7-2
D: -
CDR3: CASSPGTEHYGYTF
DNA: TGTGCCAGCTCCCCCGGGACGGAACACTATGGCTACACCTTC

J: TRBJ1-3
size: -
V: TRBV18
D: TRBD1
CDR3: CASSTGAGGNTIYF
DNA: TGTGCCAGCTCAACAGGGGCAGGCGGAAACACCATATATTTT

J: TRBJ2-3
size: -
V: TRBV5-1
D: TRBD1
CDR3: CASRPTGGDTQYF
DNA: TGCGCCAGCAGACCGACAGGGGGCGATACGCAGTATTTT

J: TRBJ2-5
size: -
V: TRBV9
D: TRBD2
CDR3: CASSVEGSGGGETQYF
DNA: TGTGCCAGCAGCGTAGAGGGTAGCGGGGGGGGAGAGACCCAGTACTTC

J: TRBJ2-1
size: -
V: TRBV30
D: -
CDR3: CAWIASFYNEQFF
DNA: TGTGCCTGGATAGCTAGCTTCTACAATGAGCAGTTCTTC

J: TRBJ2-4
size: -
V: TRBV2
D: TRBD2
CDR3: CASSVGTSGGGIQYF
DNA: TGTGCCAGCAGTGTTGGGACTAGCGGGGGGGGCATTCAGTACTTC

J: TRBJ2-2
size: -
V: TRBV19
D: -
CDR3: CASSRDTQGSGELFF
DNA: TGTGCCAGTAGTAGGGACACTCAGGGGTCCGGGGAGCTGTTTTTT

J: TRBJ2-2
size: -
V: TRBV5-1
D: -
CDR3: CASSLRLDPGELFF
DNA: TGCGCCAGCAGCCTCAGACTAGACCCCGGGGAGCTGTTTTTT

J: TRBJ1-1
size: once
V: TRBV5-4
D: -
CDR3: CASSARLEDTEAFF
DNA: TGTGCCAGCAGCGCGCGTCTGGAGGACACTGAAGCTTTCTTT

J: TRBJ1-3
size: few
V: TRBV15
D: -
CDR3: CATSRDRGVGNTIYF
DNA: TGTGCCACCAGCAGAGATCGGGGTGTCGGAAACACCATATATTTT

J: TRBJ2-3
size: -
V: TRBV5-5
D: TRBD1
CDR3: CASSFFLKGQGSYGTDTQYF
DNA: TGTGCCAGCAGCTTCTTTCTCAAGGGACAGGGGAGTTATGGAACAGATACGCAGTATTTT

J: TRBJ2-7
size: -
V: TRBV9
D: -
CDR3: CASSPSLVLYEQYF
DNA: TGTGCCAGCAGCCCCTCCCTGGTACTCTACGAGCAGTACTTC

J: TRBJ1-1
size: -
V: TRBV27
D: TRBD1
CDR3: CASSLTGTGEWGERGEAFF
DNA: TGTGCCAGCAGTTTGACCGGGACAGGGGAATGGGGGGAAAGGGGGGAAGCTTTCTTT

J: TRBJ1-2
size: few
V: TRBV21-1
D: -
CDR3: CAGTGEGYTF
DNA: TGCGCCGGGACAGGGGAGGGCTACACCTTC

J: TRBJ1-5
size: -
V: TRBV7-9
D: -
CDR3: CASSLNDQPQHF
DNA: TGTGCCAGCAGCTTAAACGATCAGCCCCAGCATTTT

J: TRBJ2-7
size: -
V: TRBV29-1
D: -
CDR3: CSGGTNYEQYF
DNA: TGCAGCGGCGGGACCAACTACGAGCAGTACTTC

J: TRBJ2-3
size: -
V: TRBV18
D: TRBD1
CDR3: CASSPLQGRTDTQYF
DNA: TGTGCCAGCTCACCACTACAGGGGCGCACAGATACGCAGTATTTT